Below are 31 T cell receptor beta chains sequenced from a single sample in a study of T cell repertoires in cytomegalovirus infection. Each CDR3 protein gets one entry after TCRdb re-called the reads with MiXCR. The table records about 770,000 distinct CDR3 sequences, almost 30% of them present only once. Antigen specificity for these receptors is unknown. This material consisted of cultured CD8+ T cells from PBMCs, taken from culture after CMV antigen stimulation. The source is a human donor in good health (CMV status not recorded). Some clones in this sample may be carry-over from other donors' samples.

The chain joins TRBV3-1 to TRBJ2-2; D possibly matches TRBD1 or TRBD2 (5 bases each). V lost 1 base to trimming and J lost 5 bases, with 11 bases between them. The CDR3 is 15 amino acids. CDR1 is LGHDT, CDR2 YNNKEL, per germline (reference sequence). CDR3 loop: CASSQVRDGTGELFF. The CDR3 coding sequence is TGTGCCAGCAGCCAAGTCCGGGACGGGACCGGGGAGCTGTTTTTT.

This clonotype was seen many times. The chain is built from TRBV7-2 and TRBJ2-2, with D unclear. The length of the CDR3 is 15 residues. The germline gives CDR1 SGHTA, CDR2 FQGNSA. V was trimmed by 5 bases and J by 1 base, leaving 11 bases between them. This chain's CDR3 is CASSEKHVNTGELFF. As DNA, the CDR3 is TGTGCCAGCAGCGAAAAACACGTGAACACCGGGGAGCTGTTTTTT.

This clonotype was seen a handful of times. The CDR3 coding sequence is TGCGCCAGCAGCCAAGGCGTCAGCGAAGGCCAGCCCCAGCATTTT. It encodes CASSQGVSEGQPQHF. The chain employs TRBV4-1 and TRBJ1-5; D remains unclear. V lost 1 base to trimming and J lost 7 bases, with 14 bases between them. The CDR3 sequence is 15 residues long. CDR1 is MGHRA and CDR2 is YSYEKL in the germline V gene.

This clonotype was detected only a few times. J is TRBJ1-5 and V is TRBV5-6; 8 bases are shared with TRBD1. CDR3 length: 14 amino acids. The ends lost 2 bases at V and 5 bases at J; junction bases unmatched: 3. Germline CDR1 reads SGHDT; CDR2 reads YYEEEE. CDR3 loop: CASSFGTGHQPQHF. CDR3 sequence (DNA): TGTGCCAGCAGCTTCGGGACAGGCCATCAGCCCCAGCATTTT.

The CDR3 region is CAISESGLINQPQHF. The CDR3 nucleotides read TGTGCCATCAGTGAGTCCGGACTGATAAATCAGCCCCAGCATTTT. The genes are TRBV10-3 and TRBJ1-5; D not resolved. This CDR3 region has 15 residues. Trimming shortened V by 0 bases and J by 4 bases, and 10 bases separated the two germline ends. CDR1 ENHRY and CDR2 SYGVKD come from the germline V gene.

This clonotype was counted at least ten times. The chain employs TRBV6-1 and TRBJ1-2; TRBD1 aligns across 7 bases. Germline CDR1 is MNHNS and CDR2 is SASEGT. The CDR3 runs to 16 residues. V shed 10 bases, J shed 4 bases, and the junction held 18 bases outside the gene matches. The CDR3 region has the DNA TGTGCCACGCACCTACGTGGGCAGGGGGATGGCTATGGCTACACCTTC. This translates into CATHLRGQGDGYGYTF.

This clonotype was found a few times. CDR3 region: CASSQETSNTEAFF. The CDR3 coding sequence is TGTGCCAGCAGCCAAGAAACATCGAACACTGAAGCTTTCTTT. This chain connects TRBV4-2 to TRBJ1-1; no reliable D call. The CDR3 is 14 amino acids. The germline V and J ends were trimmed by 0 bases and 1 base, with 6 bases remaining between them. CDR1 LGHNA and CDR2 YNFKEQ come from the germline V gene.

This clonotype showed up many times. The chain links TRBV7-8 to TRBJ2-3; D remains ambiguous. CDR3 length: 18 residues. Germline-derived CDR1 and CDR2 are SGHVS and FQNEAQ. Between the trimmed V and J ends, which lost 2 bases and 0 bases, there was a span of 18 bases. In nucleotides, the CDR3 is TGTGCCAGCAGCTTATATCCGGACCCGGGCTATAGCACAGATACGCAGTATTTT. Protein: CASSLYPDPGYSTDTQYF.

This clonotype was counted between two and nine times. The V call is TRBV12-3 or TRBV12-4, the J call TRBJ1-1; D gene ambiguous. This CDR3 has 14 amino acids. Trimming removed 6 bases from V and 0 bases from J, with 11 bases in between. CDR3 in DNA: TGTGCCAGCAGCCGACCGGAGTTGAACACTGAAGCTTTCTTT. As protein: CASSRPELNTEAFF.

This clonotype was seen more than once but under ten times. This rearrangement joins TRBV10-2 to TRBJ2-7; D is possibly TRBD1 or TRBD2 (6 bases each). Trimming stripped 3 bases from V and 1 base from J, with 13 bases between. The CDR3 runs to 15 residues. Germline CDR1 and CDR2: WSHSY and SAAADI. The CDR3 nucleotides are TGCGCCAGCAGTGAACGGGGGCTACCTTCCTACGAGCAGTACTTC. It specifies CASSERGLPSYEQYF.

The rearrangement uses TRBV20-1 and TRBJ1-2; no clear D gene. CDR1 and CDR2 (germline): DFQATT, SNEGSKA (reference sequence). This CDR3 spans 14 amino acids. Trimming shortened V by 6 bases and J by 4 bases, and 18 bases separated the two germline ends. CDR3 sequence: CSAAKVHYSYGYTF. The CDR3 DNA reads as TGCAGTGCCGCGAAGGTACACTATAGCTATGGCTACACCTTC.

There are a few counts of this clonotype. The gene calls are TRBV7-8 and TRBJ2-7; D perhaps matches TRBD1 (5 bases). Looked up from germline, CDR1 is SGHVS and CDR2 is FQNEAQ. The CDR3 extends over 14 amino acids. With 1 base removed from V and 2 bases from J, the gap between germline ends came to 9 bases. The CDR3 bases are TGTGCCAGCAGCTTAGTCTCAGGGACCTACGAGCAGTACGTC. Translating it yields CASSLVSGTYEQYV.

This clonotype was seen a few times. The chain couples TRBV5-4 to TRBJ1-6; D is perhaps TRBD1 (6 bases). Germline loops: CDR1 SGHNT, CDR2 YYREEE (reference sequence). The CDR3 contains 16 residues. Deletions cut 4 bases from V and 0 bases from J, with 11 bases between. CDR3 nucleotides: TGTGCCAGCAGCGCCACAGGGCTCTCCTATAATTCACCCCTCCACTTT. Its translation is CASSATGLSYNSPLHF. The entire variable domain, with the rest obtained from reference TRBV5-4 and TRBJ1-6, is as follows: ETGVTQSPTHLIKTRGQQVTLRCSSQSGHNTVSWYQQALGQGPQFIFQYYREEENGRGNFPPRFSGLQFPNYSSELNVNALELDDSALYLCASSATGLSYNSPLHFGNGTRLTVT.

This clonotype was picked up a small number of times. The chain joins TRBV7-8 to TRBJ2-7; TRBD2 agrees at 8 bases. The CDR3 runs to 14 residues. V dropped 0 bases and J dropped 3; count of bases not matched to a gene: 1. Germline V lookup: CDR1 SGHVS, CDR2 FQNEAQ. Here the CDR3 DNA reads TGTGCCAGCAGCTTAGCGCGGGGGGACTACGAGCAGTACGTC. Translating gives CASSLARGDYEQYV.

This clonotype showed up just a few times. One end of the junction does not line up with germline, which may come from a read error. The V call is TRBV10-3, the J call TRBJ2-5, with D hard to call. This CDR3 is 12 amino acids long. Looked up from germline, CDR1 is ENHRY and CDR2 is SYGVKD. The CDR3 DNA follows: TGTGCCATCAGTGAGTCGAGAGAGGCCCAGTACTTC. Translation: CAISESREAQYF.

In this sample, this clonotype turned up many times. V gene TRBV7-6 combines with J gene TRBJ2-1; 8 nucleotides align to TRBD2. Germline trimming cut 5 bases from V and 4 bases from J; bases unmatched to any gene: 10. Germline CDR1 reads SGHVS; CDR2 reads FNYEAQ. The CDR3 consists of 16 residues. CDR3 sequence: CASSLSPPGGYNEQFF. CDR3 nucleotides: TGTGCCAGCAGCCTATCCCCCCCGGGGGGGTACAATGAGCAGTTCTTC.

The rearrangement uses TRBV7-9 and TRBJ1-3; 10 positions agree with TRBD1. Germline V gene sequence: CDR1 SEHNR, CDR2 FQNEAQ (reference sequence). The length of the CDR3 is 19 residues. The junction had 17 bases not matched to a gene; V was cut back by 6 bases and J by 3 bases. Written as DNA, the CDR3 is TGTGCCAGCAGTTATACCAGCAACCCGGGACAGGGGTTTGGAAACACCATATATTTT. Amino acid sequence: CASSYTSNPGQGFGNTIYF.

J is TRBJ2-1 and V is TRBV4-3; TRBD2 matches 7 bases. The J segment lost 8 bases and the V segment lost 0 bases, leaving 10 bases of the junction unmatched. The CDR3 length is 16 residues. The germline gives CDR1 LGHNA, CDR2 YSLEER. The CDR3 spells CASSQDEAGSFDEQFF. For the CDR3, the DNA is TGCGCCAGCAGCCAAGACGAAGCGGGGTCTTTCGATGAGCAGTTCTTC.

This sequence joins TRBV12-3 or TRBV12-4 and TRBJ2-1, with TRBD2 matching over 11 bases. With V trimmed by 7 bases and J by 6 bases, 8 bases remained unmatched. The CDR3 consists of 15 residues. The CDR3 protein is CASTVTSGGSNEQFF. DNA for the CDR3: TGTGCCAGCACCGTTACTAGCGGGGGCAGCAATGAGCAGTTCTTC.

The chain has TRBV2 and TRBJ2-1; TRBD1 matches 9 bases. V shed 5 bases, J shed 8 bases, and the junction held 7 bases outside the gene matches. Germline CDR1 is SNHLY and CDR2 is FYNNEI. CDR3 length equals 14 residues. This CDR3 is CASSFGQGSDEQFF. CDR3 bases: TGTGCCAGCAGTTTTGGACAGGGGAGCGATGAGCAGTTCTTC.

The chain is built from TRBV27 and TRBJ2-5; unclear D gene. This CDR3 is built from 14 residues. V was clipped by 6 bases and J by 2 bases, with 13 bases between them. Germline V gene data show CDR1 as MNHEY and CDR2 as SMNVEV (reference sequence). The CDR3 here is CASRNIALQETQYF. The CDR3 nucleotides read TGTGCCAGCAGGAATATAGCCCTTCAAGAGACCCAGTACTTC.

This clonotype has a handful of counts. The V gene is TRBV6-5, the J gene TRBJ2-7; 13 bases are shared with TRBD2. The trim removed 5 bases at V and 7 bases at J, leaving 5 bases unmatched. CDR3 length: 14 amino acids. CDR1 is MNHEY, CDR2 SVGAGI, per germline. Here the CDR3 DNA reads TGTGCCAGCAGTAACCCGGGACTAGCGGGGGAGCAGTACTTC. Its protein is CASSNPGLAGEQYF.

There are many counts of this clonotype. The J gene is TRBJ2-5, the V gene TRBV7-6; tentatively, D is TRBD1 (5 bases). The germline V gene encodes CDR1 SGHVS and CDR2 FNYEAQ. The CDR3 sequence is 16 residues long. The V gene lost 2 bases and the J gene lost 0 bases, with 13 bases spanning the gap. The CDR3 spells CASSLLFQGHQETQYF. The DNA of the CDR3 is TGTGCCAGCAGCTTATTATTCCAGGGTCACCAAGAGACCCAGTACTTC.

This clonotype has a count of ten or more. This chain links TRBV4-1 with TRBJ2-5, with no clear D. Trimming left V 0 bases short and J 2 bases short, with 7 bases between. Germline V lookup: CDR1 MGHRA, CDR2 YSYEKL. The length of the CDR3 is 14 residues. CDR3: CASSQDLGQETQYF. As DNA, the CDR3 is TGCGCCAGCAGCCAAGATCTAGGACAAGAGACCCAGTACTTC.

The rearrangement links TRBV28 to TRBJ1-1, with 7 bases fitting TRBD1. Looked up from germline, CDR1 is MDHEN and CDR2 is SYDVKM. The CDR3 length is 15 residues. V was clipped by 2 bases and J by 5 bases; unmatched bases: 8. CDR3 sequence: CASSLDGQVRTEAFF. The CDR3 nucleotides are TGTGCCAGCAGTTTAGACGGACAGGTTAGGACTGAAGCTTTCTTT.

Of note for this clonotype: An end of the junction does not agree with germline; a read error may underlie this. J is TRBJ2-7 and V is TRBV12-3 or TRBV12-4; D is undetermined. The CDR3 is 15 residues long. DNA of the CDR3: TGTGCCAGCAGTTACTTTTTGGGTTTCTCCTACGAGCCGTACTTC. Its translation: CASSYFLGFSYEPYF.

This clonotype was observed a handful of times. The chain is built from TRBV25-1 and TRBJ1-2, with unresolved D. This CDR3 contains 14 residues. CDR1 and CDR2 (germline): MGHDK, SYGVNS. Trimming took 2 bases from V and 5 from J, leaving 12 bases between them. Here the CDR3 DNA reads TGTGCCAGCAGTGAAGGCAGCCCGTGGTATGGCTACACCTTC. Its translation: CASSEGSPWYGYTF.

The J gene is TRBJ2-1, the V gene TRBV6-2 or TRBV6-3; possibly TRBD2 for D (6 bases). Trimming removed 3 bases from V and 4 bases from J, with 19 bases in between. Germline V gene lookup returns CDR1 MNHEY and CDR2 SVGEGT. This CDR3 region has 17 residues. CDR3 sequence: CASSYARESRSYNEQFF. The CDR3 nucleotides read TGTGCCAGCAGTTATGCCCGGGAGAGTAGAAGTTACAATGAGCAGTTCTTC.

This clonotype was recorded at least ten times. J is TRBJ2-7 and V is TRBV7-9; no firm D call. The CDR3 sequence is 11 residues long. Per the germline V gene, CDR1 is SEHNR and CDR2 is FQNEAQ (reference sequence). V lost 4 bases and J lost 2, with 3 bases in between. CDR3 sequence reads: CASSSTYEQYV. For the CDR3, the DNA is TGTGCCAGCAGCTCTACCTACGAGCAGTACGTC.

There are many counts of this clonotype. The chain uses TRBV18 and TRBJ2-3; no clear D. This CDR3 comprises 13 residues. Germline loops: CDR1 KGHSH, CDR2 LQKENI. V was pared by 6 bases and J by 2 bases, with 9 bases between. The CDR3 nucleotides read TGTGCCAGCTCCGACCGACTCACAGATACGCAGTATTTT. It codes for CASSDRLTDTQYF.

The V call is TRBV7-8, the J call TRBJ2-7; D tentatively fits TRBD1 or TRBD2 (5 bases each). CDR1 SGHVS and CDR2 FQNEAQ come from the germline V gene. The length of the CDR3 is 17 residues. Trimming cost V 1 base and J 0 bases, with 16 bases left between them. CDR3 sequence reads: CASSLEPGTVSSYEQYF. The CDR3 coding sequence is TGTGCCAGCAGCTTAGAACCCGGGACGGTTAGCTCCTACGAGCAGTACTTC. The variable domain in full, with the rest retrieved from reference TRBV7-8 and TRBJ2-7, is GAGVSQSPRYKVAKRGQDVALRCDPISGHVSLFWYQQALGQGPEFLTYFQNEAQLDKSGLPSDRFFAERPEGSVSTLKIQRTQQEDSAVYLCASSLEPGTVSSYEQYFGPGTRLTVT.